This record concerns one T cell receptor (beta chain) sequence. J gave up 4 bases and V 2 bases, and 6 bases lay outside the gene matches. This CDR3 is built from 15 residues. From germline, CDR1 is KGHSH and CDR2 LQKENI. This sample was included in a study of T cell changes during pregnancy in multiple sclerosis. Profiled with immunoSEQ multiplex PCR; TCRdb holds only in-frame clones, not every one. The profile shows roughly 40,000 clones, 91% of them singletons. The sequence came from a female donor with multiple sclerosis, enrolled in a pregnancy study. The sample here was CD4+ T cells from peripheral blood mononuclear cells, taken before pregnancy. The V call is TRBV18, the J call TRBJ2-5, with 8 bases aligning to TRBD2. The CDR3 nucleotides are TGTGCCAGCTCACCAGTAGCGGGGATAGGAGAGACCCAGTACTTC. Its translation: CASSPVAGIGETQYF.